This passage covers 9 T cell receptor beta chains from one sample sequenced in a study of cytomegalovirus exposure and HLA in healthy donors. Vbeta (60) and Jbeta (13) primers were used in the PCR. TCRdb's copy holds only in-frame clones and misses some; the assay was immunoSEQ multiplex PCR. The sample includes approximately 100,000 clones, around 75% seen only once; the top ten take 10%. The specimen was PBMCs. Every receptor here comes from a man aged 45-65 years in good health and CMV-seronegative.

This chain connects TRBV30 to TRBJ2-1, with D tentatively TRBD2 (6 bases). Per the germline V gene, CDR1 is GTSNPN and CDR2 is SVGIG (reference sequence). Trimming pared 1 base from V and 4 bases from J, leaving 14 bases between. This CDR3 region has 15 residues. For the CDR3, the DNA is TGTGCCTGGAGTGGTGGGCAGGGACTGTACAATGAGCAGTTCTTC. This gives the protein CAWSGGQGLYNEQFF.

Regarding this clone: Other DNA sequences from this sample encode an identical CDR3 as well. V and J are TRBV5-1 and TRBJ2-1, with D perhaps matching TRBD1 (5 bases). Germline V gene lookup returns CDR1 SGHRS and CDR2 YFSETQ. CDR3 length equals 12 residues. V was clipped by 4 bases and J by 6 bases, with 8 bases between them. CDR3 nucleotide sequence: TGCGCCAGCAGCCTTCAGGGCAATGAGCAGTTCTTC. The encoded protein is CASSLQGNEQFF.

The table lists this clone with a few counts. This chain links TRBV5-1 with TRBJ1-1; TRBD1 is a possible D gene (6 bases). Trimming removed 1 base at V and 5 bases at J, with 9 bases between. The CDR3 is made up of 13 amino acids. Germline values: CDR1 SGHRS, CDR2 YFSETQ. CDR3: CASSLYRETEAFF. The CDR3, as DNA: TGCGCCAGCAGCTTGTACAGGGAAACTGAAGCTTTCTTT.

This clone was detected only a few times. V gene TRBV11-2 combines with J gene TRBJ2-7; 9 nucleotides align to TRBD1. The V gene end was trimmed by 1 base and the J gene end by 1 base; junction bases not matched to a gene: 8. The CDR3 is 17 amino acids. Germline V gene data show CDR1 as SGHAT and CDR2 as FQNNGV. In nucleotides, the CDR3 is TGTGCCAGCAGCTTAGGACAGGGGGGCCTAAAATCCTACGAGCAGTACTTC. Translation gives CASSLGQGGLKSYEQYF.

The chain carries TRBV6-1 and TRBJ1-5; no clear D. Trimming removed 8 bases at V and 6 bases at J, with 17 bases between. Germline-derived CDR1 and CDR2 are MNHNS and SASEGT. The CDR3 contains 14 residues. CDR3 bases: TGTGCCAGCTGCAACTCGGGGAATTTTCAGCCCCAGCATTTT. Translated, it gives CASCNSGNFQPQHF.

The V call is TRBV27, the J call TRBJ1-2, with 11 bases identical to TRBD1. The CDR3 runs to 16 residues. The trim removed 4 bases at V and 1 base at J, leaving 5 bases unmatched. Germline CDR1 is MNHEY and CDR2 is SMNVEV (reference sequence). CDR3 coding DNA: TGTGCCAGCAGTTGGACAGGGGGCTATGGTAACTATGGCTACACCTTC. Amino acids: CASSWTGGYGNYGYTF.

This sequence joins TRBV30 and TRBJ1-2; 9 bases fit TRBD1. The CDR3 consists of 16 residues. V shed 1 base, J shed 4 bases, and the junction held 10 bases outside the gene matches. CDR1 and CDR2 from the germline V gene are GTSNPN and SVGIG (reference sequence). The DNA for the CDR3 is TGTGCCTGGAGTGACCCCCACGGGACAGGGACCTATGGCTACACCTTC. It yields the protein CAWSDPHGTGTYGYTF.

The V and J genes are TRBV10-2 and TRBJ2-1, with TRBD2 matching over 8 bases. CDR3 length: 14 amino acids. Trimming at V came to 6 bases and at J to 9 bases, leaving 10 bases not matched to a gene. CDR1 WSHSY and CDR2 SAAADI come from the germline V gene. Written as DNA, the CDR3 is TGCGCCAGCAGGTCGGGGGGGAGGGGCCTTGAGCAGTTCTTC. Protein: CASRSGGRGLEQFF.

This clone has only a few counts. The rearrangement uses TRBV6-5 and TRBJ1-2; no clear D. Germline values: CDR1 MNHEY, CDR2 SVGAGI. The V end lost 4 bases, the J end lost 8 bases, and 17 bases lay between the germline ends. The CDR3 is 14 amino acids. DNA for the CDR3: TGTGCCAGCAGTTCCTATACTAGGGCCCCGGGCTACACCTTC. As protein: CASSSYTRAPGYTF.